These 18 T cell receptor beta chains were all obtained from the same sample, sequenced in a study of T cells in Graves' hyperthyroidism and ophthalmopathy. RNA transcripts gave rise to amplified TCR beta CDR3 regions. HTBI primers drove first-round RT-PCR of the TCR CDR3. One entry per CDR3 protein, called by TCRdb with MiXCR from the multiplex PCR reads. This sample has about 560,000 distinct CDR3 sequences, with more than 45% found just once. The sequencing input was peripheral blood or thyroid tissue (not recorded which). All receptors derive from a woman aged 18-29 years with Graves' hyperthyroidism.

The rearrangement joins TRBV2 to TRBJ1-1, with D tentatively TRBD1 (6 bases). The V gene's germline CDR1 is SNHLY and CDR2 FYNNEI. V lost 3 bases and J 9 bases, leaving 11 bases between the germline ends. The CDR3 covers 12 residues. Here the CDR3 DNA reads TGTGCCAGCAGTGAGGGACAACTGAAAGCTTTCTTT. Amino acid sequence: CASSEGQLKAFF.

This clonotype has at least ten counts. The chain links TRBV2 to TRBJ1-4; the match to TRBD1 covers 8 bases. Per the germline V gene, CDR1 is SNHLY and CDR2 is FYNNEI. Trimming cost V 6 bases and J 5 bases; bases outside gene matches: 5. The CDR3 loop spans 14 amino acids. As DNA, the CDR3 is TGTGCCAGCAGCACAGGGGGAGTGAATGAAAAACTGTTTTTT. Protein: CASSTGGVNEKLFF.

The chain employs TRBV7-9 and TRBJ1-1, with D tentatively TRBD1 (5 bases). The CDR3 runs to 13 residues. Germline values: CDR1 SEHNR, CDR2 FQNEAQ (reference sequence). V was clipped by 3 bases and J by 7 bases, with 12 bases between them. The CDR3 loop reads CASSFGGAIEAFF. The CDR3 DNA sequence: TGTGCCAGCAGCTTCGGCGGGGCAATTGAAGCTTTCTTT.

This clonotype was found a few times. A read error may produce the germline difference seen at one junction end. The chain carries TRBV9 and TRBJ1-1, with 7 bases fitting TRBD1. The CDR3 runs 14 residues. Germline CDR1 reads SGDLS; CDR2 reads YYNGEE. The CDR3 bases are TGCGCCAGCAGCTACTCCGGGACAGACACTGAAGCTTTCTTT. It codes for CASSYSGTDTEAFF.

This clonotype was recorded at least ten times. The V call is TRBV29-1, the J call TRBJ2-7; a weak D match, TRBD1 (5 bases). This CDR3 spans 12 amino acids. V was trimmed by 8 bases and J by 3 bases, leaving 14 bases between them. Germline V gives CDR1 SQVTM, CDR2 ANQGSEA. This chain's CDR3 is CSIYNRNYEQYF. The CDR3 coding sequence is TGCAGCATCTACAACAGGAACTACGAGCAGTACTTC.

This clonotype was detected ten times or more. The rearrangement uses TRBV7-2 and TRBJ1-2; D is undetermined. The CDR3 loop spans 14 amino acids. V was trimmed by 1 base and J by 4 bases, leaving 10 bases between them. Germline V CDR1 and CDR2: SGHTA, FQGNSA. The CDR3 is CASSLGRAVYGYTF. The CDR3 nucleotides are TGTGCCAGCAGCTTAGGGCGGGCAGTCTATGGCTACACCTTC. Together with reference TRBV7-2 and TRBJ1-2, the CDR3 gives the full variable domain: GAGVSQSPSNKVTEKGKDVELRCDPISGHTALYWYRQSLGQGLEFLIYFQGNSAPDKSGLPSDRFSAERTGGSVSTLTIQRTQQEDSAVYLCASSLGRAVYGYTFGSGTRLTVV.

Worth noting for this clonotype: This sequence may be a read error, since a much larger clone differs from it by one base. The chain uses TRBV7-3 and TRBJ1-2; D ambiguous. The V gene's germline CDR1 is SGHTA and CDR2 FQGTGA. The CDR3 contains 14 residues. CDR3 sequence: CVSSLEAGNYGYTF. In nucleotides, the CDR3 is TGTGTCAGCAGCTTAGAGGCGGGGAACTATGGCTACACCTTC.

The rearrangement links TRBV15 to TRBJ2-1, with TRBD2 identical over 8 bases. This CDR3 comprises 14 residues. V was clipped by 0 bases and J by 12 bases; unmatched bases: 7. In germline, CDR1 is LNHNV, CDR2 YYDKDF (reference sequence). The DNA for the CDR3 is TGTGCCACCAGCAGAGACCCACGGGGGGGGATGCAGTTCTTC. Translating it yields CATSRDPRGGMQFF.

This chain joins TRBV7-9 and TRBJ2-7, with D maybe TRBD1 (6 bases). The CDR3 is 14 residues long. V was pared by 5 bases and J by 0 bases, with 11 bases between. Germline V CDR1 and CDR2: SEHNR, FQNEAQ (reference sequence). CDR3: CASSGGVSSYEQYF. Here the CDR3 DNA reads TGTGCCAGCAGCGGGGGCGTAAGCTCCTACGAGCAGTACTTC.

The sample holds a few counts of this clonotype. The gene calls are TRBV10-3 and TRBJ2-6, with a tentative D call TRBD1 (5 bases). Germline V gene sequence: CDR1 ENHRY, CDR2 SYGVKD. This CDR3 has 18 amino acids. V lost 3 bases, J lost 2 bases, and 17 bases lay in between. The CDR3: CAISDQTDSPPGANVLTF. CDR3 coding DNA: TGTGCCATCAGTGATCAGACAGACTCCCCCCCTGGGGCCAACGTCCTGACTTTC.

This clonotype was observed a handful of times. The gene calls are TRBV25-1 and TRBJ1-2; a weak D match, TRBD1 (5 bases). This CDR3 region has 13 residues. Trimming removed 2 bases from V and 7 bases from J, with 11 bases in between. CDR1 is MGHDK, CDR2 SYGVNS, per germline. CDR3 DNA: TGTGCCAGCAGTGAAGTGGGGCGGCGTGGCTACACCTTC. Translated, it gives CASSEVGRRGYTF.

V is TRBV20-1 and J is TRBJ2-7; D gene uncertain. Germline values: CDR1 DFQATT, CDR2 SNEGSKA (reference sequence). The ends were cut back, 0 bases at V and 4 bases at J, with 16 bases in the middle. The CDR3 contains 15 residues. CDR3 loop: CSARDPVPGRYEQYF. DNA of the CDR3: TGCAGTGCTAGAGATCCCGTCCCTGGTCGTTACGAGCAGTACTTC.

The CDR3 sequence: CASKQQGTYTEAFF. The DNA of the CDR3 is TGTGCCAGCAAGCAACAGGGGACTTACACTGAAGCTTTCTTT. The genes are TRBV2 and TRBJ1-1; 7 bases agree with TRBD1. Germline CDR1 and CDR2: SNHLY and FYNNEI. V shed 7 bases and J 3 bases; nucleotides not matched to a gene: 8. The CDR3 sequence is 14 residues long.

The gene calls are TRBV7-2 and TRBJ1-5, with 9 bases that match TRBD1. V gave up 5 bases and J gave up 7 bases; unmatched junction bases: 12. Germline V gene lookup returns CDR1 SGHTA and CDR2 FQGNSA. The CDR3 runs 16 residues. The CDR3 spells CASSQWDRDYEQPQHF. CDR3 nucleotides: TGTGCCAGCAGCCAATGGGACAGGGATTACGAGCAGCCCCAGCATTTT.

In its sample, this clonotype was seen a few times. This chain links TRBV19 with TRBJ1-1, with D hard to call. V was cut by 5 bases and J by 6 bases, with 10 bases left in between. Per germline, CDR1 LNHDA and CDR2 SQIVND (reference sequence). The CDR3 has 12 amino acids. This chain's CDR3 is CASSAPSSEAFF. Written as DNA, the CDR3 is TGTGCCAGTAGTGCGCCCAGTTCTGAAGCTTTCTTT.

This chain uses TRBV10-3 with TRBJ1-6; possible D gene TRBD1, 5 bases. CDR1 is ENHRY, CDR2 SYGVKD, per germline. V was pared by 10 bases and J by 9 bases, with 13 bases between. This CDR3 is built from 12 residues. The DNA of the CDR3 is TGTGCCAGCAGCTGGGGGACTTCACCCCTCCACTTT. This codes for CASSWGTSPLHF.

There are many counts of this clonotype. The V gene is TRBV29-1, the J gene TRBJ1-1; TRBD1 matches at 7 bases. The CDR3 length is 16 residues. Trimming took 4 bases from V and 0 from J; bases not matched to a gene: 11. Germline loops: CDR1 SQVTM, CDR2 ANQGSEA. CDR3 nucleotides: TGCAGCGTTGGCCTCCCAGGGGGGGGAATGAACACTGAAGCTTTCTTT. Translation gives CSVGLPGGGMNTEAFF.

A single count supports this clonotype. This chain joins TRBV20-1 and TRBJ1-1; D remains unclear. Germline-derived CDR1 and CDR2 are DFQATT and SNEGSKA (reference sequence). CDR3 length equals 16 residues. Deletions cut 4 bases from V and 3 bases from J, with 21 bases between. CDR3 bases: TGCAGTGCTATGGCGGGGTCCCAGGCCCACCACACTGAAGCTTTCTTT. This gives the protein CSAMAGSQAHHTEAFF.